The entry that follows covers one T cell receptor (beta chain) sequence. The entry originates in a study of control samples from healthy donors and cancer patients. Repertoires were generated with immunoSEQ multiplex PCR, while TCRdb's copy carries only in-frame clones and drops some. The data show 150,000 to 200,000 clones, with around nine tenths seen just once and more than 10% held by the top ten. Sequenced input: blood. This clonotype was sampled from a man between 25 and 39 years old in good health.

The CDR3 loop is CASSLHARGTSGRGLETQYF. In nucleotides, the CDR3 is TGTGCCAGCAGCCTACACGCCCGAGGGACTAGCGGGAGAGGATTGGAGACCCAGTACTTC. The J gene is TRBJ2-5, the V gene TRBV7-7; 14 bases fit TRBD2. The CDR3 runs to 20 residues. V dropped 5 bases and J dropped 5; count of bases not matched to a gene: 19. Germline V gives CDR1 SSHAT, CDR2 FNYEAQ (reference sequence).